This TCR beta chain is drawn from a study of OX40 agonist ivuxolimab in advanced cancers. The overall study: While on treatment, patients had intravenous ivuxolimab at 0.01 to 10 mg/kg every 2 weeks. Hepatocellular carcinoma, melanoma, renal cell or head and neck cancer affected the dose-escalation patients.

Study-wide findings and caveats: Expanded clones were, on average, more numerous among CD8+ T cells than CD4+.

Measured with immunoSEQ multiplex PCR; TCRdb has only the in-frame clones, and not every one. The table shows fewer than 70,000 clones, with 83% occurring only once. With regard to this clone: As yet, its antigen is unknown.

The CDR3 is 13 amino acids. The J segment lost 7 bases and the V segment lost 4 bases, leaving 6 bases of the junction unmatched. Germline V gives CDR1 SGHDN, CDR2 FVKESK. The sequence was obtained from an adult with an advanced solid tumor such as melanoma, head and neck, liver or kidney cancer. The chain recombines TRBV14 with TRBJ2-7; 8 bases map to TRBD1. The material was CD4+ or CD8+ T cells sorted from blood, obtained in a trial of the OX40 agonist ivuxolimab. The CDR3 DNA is TGTGCCAGCAGCCGCGGGACAGGCGGGGAGCAGTACTTC. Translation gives CASSRGTGGEQYF.